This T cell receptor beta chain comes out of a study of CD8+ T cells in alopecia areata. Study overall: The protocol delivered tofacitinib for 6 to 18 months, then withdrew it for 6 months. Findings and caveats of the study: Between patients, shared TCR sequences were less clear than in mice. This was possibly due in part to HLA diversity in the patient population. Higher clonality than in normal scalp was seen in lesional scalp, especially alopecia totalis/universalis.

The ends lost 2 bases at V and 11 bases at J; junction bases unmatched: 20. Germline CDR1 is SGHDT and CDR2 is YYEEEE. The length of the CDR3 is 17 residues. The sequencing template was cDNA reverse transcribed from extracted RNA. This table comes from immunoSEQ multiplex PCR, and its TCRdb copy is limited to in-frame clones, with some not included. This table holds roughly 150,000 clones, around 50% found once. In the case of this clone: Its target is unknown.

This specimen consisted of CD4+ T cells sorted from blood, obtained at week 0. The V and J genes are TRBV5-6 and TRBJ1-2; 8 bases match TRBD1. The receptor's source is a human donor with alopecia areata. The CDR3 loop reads CASSFVSRRRTGSGYTF. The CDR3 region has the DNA TGTGCCAGCAGCTTCGTTTCCCGACGCCGGACAGGGAGTGGATACACCTTC. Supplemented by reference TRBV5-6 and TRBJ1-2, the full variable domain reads DAGVTQSPTHLIKTRGQQVTLRCSPKSGHDTVSWYQQALGQGPQFIFQYYEEEERQRGNFPDRFSGHQFPNYSSELNVNALLLGDSALYLCASSFVSRRRTGSGYTFGSGTRLTVV.